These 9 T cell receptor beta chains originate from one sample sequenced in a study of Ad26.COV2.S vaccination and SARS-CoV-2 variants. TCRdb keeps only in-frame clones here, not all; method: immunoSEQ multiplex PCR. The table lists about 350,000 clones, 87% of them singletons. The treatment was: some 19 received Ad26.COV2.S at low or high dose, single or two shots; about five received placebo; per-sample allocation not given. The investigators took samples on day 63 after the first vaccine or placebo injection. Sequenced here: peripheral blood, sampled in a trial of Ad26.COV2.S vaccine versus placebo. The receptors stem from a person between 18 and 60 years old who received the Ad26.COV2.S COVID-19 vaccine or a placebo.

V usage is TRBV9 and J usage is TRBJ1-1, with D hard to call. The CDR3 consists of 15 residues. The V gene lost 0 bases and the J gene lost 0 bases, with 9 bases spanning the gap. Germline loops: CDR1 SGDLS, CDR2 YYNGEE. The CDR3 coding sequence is TGTGCCAGCAGCGTAGGTGCCGGAATGAACACTGAAGCTTTCTTT. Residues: CASSVGAGMNTEAFF.

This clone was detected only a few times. CDR3 amino acids: CASSQSSGGTYEQYF. The CDR3 DNA reads as TGTGCCAGCAGCCAATCTAGCGGGGGCACCTACGAGCAGTACTTC. The rearrangement uses TRBV3-1 (or the pseudogene TRBV3-2) and TRBJ2-7, with 10 bases fitting TRBD2. Looked up from germline, CDR1 is LGHDT and CDR2 is YNNKEL (reference sequence). Germline trimming cut 2 bases from V and 2 bases from J; bases unmatched to any gene: 3. The CDR3 is made up of 15 amino acids.

CDR3 region: CASRSRGQGGYTF. The CDR3, as DNA: TGTGCCAGCAGGAGCAGGGGGCAGGGTGGCTACACCTTC. The chain couples TRBV12-3 or TRBV12-4 to TRBJ1-2; 8 bases are a match to TRBD1. J lost 7 bases, V lost 6 bases, and 7 bases had no gene match. CDR3 size: 13 residues.

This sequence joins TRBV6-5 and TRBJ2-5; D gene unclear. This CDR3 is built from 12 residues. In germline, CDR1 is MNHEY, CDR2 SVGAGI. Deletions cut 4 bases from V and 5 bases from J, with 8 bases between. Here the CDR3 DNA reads TGTGCCAGCAGTTTTGGTAGGGAGACCCAGTACTTC. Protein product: CASSFGRETQYF.

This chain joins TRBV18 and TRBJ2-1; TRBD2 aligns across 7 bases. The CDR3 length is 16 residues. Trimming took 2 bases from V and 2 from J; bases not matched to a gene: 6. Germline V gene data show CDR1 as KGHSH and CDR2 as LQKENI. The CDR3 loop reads CASSPSRRGTYNEQFF. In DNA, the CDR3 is TGTGCCAGCTCACCATCGAGGCGGGGGACCTACAATGAGCAGTTCTTC.

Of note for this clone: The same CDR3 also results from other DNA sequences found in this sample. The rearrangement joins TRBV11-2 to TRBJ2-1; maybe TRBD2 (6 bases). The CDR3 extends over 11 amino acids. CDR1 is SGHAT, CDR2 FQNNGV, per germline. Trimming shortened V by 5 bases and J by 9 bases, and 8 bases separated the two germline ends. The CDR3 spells CASSLGGEQFF. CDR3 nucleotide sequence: TGTGCCAGCAGCCTGGGAGGTGAGCAGTTCTTC. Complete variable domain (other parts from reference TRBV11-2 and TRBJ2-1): EAGVAQSPRYKIIEKRQSVAFWCNPISGHATLYWYQQILGQGPKLLIQFQNNGVVDDSQLPKDRFSAERLKGVDSTLKIQPAKLEDSAVYLCASSLGGEQFFGPGTRLTVL.

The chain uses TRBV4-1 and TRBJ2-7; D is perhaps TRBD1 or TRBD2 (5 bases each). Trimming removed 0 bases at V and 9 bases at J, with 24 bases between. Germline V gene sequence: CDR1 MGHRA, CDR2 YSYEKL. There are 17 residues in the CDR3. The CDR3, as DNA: TGCGCCAGCAGCCAAGATGGTGGGACGGACTTTAGGTTTGTGCAGTACTTC. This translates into CASSQDGGTDFRFVQYF.

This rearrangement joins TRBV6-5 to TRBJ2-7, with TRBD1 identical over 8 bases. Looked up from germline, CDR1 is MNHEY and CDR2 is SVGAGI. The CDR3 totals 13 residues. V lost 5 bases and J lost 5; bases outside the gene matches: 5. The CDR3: CASSPRGPHEQYF. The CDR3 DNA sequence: TGTGCCAGCAGTCCCAGGGGGCCCCACGAGCAGTACTTC.

CDR3 bases: TGTGCCAGCAGCTTACTCCAGCCGGGGACCCAGTACTTC. Residues: CASSLLQPGTQYF. The chain joins TRBV7-9 to TRBJ2-5; D is uncertain. V lost 2 bases and J lost 7, with 11 bases in between. Germline V gene lookup returns CDR1 SEHNR and CDR2 FQNEAQ (reference sequence). This CDR3 is 13 amino acids long.